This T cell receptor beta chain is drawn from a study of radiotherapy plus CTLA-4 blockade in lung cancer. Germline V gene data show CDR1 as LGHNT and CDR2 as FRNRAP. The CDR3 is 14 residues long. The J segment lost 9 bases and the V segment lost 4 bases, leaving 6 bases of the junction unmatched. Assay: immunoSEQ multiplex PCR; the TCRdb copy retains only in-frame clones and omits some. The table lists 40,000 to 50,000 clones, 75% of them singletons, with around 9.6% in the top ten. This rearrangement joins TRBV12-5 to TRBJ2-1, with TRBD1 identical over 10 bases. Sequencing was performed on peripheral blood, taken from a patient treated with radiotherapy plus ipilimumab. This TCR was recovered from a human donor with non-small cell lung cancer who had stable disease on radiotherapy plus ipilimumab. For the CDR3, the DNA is TGTGCTAGTGGTTCCGGGACAGGGGTTGTTGAGCAGTTCTTC. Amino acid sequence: CASGSGTGVVEQFF.